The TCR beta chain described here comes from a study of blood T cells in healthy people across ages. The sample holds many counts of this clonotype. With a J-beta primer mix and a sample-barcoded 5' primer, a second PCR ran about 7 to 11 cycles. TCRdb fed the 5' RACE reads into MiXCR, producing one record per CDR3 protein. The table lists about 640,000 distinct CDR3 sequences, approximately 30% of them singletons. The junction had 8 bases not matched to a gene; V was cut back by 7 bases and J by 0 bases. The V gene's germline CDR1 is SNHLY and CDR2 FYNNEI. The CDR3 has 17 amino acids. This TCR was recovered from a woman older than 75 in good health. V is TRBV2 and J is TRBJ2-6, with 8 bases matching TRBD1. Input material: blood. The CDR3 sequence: CASTPGQELSGANVLTF. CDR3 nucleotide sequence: TGTGCCAGCACCCCGGGACAGGAGCTCTCTGGGGCCAACGTCCTGACTTTC.